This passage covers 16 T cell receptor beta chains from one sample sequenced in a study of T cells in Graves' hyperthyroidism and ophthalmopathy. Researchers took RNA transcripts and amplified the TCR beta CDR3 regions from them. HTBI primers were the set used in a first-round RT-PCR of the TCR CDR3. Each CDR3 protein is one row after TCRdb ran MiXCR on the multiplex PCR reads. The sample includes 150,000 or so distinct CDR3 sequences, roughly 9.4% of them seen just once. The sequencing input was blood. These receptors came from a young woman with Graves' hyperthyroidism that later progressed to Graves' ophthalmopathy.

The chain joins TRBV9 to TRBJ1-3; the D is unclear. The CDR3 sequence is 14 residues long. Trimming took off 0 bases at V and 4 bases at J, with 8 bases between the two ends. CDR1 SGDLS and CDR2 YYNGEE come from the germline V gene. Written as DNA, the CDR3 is TGTGCCAGCAGCGTAGATGGCGGAGGAAACACCATATATTTT. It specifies CASSVDGGGNTIYF.

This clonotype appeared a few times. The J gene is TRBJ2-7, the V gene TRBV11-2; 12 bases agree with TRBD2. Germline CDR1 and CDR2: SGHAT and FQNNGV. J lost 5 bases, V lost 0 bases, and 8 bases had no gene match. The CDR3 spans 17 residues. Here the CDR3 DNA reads TGTGCCAGCAGCTTAGATATCCCTAGCGGGGGGGTCAACGAGCAGTACTTC. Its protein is CASSLDIPSGGVNEQYF.

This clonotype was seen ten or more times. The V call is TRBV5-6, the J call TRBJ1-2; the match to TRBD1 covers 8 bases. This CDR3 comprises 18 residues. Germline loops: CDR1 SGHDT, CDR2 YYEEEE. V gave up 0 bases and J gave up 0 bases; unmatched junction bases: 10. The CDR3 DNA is TGTGCCAGCAGCTTGGGTTCCGGGACAGGCCCCACTAACTATGGCTACACCTTC. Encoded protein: CASSLGSGTGPTNYGYTF.

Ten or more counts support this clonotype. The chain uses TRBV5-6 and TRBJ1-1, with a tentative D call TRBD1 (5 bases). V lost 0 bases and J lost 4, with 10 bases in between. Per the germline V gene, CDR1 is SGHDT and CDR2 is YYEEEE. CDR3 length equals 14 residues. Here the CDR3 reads CASSLEGSPTEAFF. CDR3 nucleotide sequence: TGTGCCAGCAGCTTGGAGGGGAGTCCCACTGAAGCTTTCTTT.

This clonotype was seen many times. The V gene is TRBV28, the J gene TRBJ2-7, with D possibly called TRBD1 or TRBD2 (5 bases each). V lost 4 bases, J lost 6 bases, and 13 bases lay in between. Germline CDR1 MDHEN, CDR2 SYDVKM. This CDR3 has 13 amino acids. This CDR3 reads CASSSTGPSEQYF. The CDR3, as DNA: TGTGCCAGCAGTTCCACGGGACCCTCCGAGCAGTACTTC.

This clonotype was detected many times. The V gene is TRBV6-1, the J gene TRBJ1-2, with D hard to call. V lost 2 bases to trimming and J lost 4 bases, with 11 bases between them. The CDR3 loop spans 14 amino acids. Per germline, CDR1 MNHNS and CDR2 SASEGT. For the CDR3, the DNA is TGTGCCAGCAGTGAATCTGGGGTAACCTATGGCTACACCTTC. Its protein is CASSESGVTYGYTF.

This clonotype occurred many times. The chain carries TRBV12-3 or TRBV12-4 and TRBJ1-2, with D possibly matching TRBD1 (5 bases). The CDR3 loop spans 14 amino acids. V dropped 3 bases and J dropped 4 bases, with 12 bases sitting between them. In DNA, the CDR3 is TGTGCCAGCAGTTTCGTCGGGGGGTCCTATGGCTACACCTTC. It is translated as CASSFVGGSYGYTF.

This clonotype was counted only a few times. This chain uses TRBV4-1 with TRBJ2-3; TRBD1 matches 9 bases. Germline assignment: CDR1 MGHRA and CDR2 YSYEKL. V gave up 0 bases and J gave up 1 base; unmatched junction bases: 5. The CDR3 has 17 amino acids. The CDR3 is CASSQDGGDRGTDTQYF. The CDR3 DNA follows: TGCGCCAGCAGCCAAGATGGCGGGGACAGGGGCACAGATACGCAGTATTTT.

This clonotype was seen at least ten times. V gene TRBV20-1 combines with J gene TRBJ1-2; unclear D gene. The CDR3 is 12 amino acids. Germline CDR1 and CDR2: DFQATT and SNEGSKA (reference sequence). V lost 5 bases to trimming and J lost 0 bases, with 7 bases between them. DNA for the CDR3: TGCAGTGCTGAATTCCCTAACTATGGCTACACCTTC. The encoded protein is CSAEFPNYGYTF.

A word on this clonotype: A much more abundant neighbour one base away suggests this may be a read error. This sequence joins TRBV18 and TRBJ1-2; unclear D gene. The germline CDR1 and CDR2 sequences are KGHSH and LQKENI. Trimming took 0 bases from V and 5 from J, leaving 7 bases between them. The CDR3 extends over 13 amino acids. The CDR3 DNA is TGTGCCAGCTCACCACCGGCAGAGTATGGCTACACCTTC. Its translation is CASSPPAEYGYTF. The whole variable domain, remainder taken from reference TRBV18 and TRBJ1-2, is NAGVMQNPRHLVRRRGQEARLRCSPMKGHSHVYWYRQLPEEGLKFMVYLQKENIIDESGMPKERFSAEFPKEGPSILRIQQVVRGDSAAYFCASSPPAEYGYTFGSGTRLTVV.

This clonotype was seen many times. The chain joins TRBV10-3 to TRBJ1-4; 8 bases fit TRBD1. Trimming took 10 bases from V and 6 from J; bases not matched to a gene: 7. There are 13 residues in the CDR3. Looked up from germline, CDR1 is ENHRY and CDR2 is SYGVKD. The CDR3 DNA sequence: TGTGCCACTCAGGGGGCTAACGATGAAAAACTGTTTTTT. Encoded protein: CATQGANDEKLFF.

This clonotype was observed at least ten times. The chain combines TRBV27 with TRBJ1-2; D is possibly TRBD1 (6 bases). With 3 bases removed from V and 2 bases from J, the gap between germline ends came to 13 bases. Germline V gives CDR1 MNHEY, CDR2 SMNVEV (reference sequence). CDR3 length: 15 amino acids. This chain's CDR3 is CASSFRTGANYGYTF. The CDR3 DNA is TGTGCCAGCAGTTTTAGGACGGGGGCGAACTATGGCTACACCTTC.

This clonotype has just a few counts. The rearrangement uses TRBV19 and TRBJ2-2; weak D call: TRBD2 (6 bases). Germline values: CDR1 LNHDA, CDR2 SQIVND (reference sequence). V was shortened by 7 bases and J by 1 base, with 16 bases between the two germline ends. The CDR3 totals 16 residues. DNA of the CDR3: TGTGCCAGTATTGGATGGGAGGTCAAGAACACCGGGGAGCTGTTTTTT. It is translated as CASIGWEVKNTGELFF.

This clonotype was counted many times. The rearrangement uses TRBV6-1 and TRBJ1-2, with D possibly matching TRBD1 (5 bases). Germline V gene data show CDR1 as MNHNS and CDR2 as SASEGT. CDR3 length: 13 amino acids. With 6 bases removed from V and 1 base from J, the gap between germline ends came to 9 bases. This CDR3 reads CASRTAVNYGYTF. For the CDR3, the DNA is TGTGCCAGCAGGACAGCCGTTAACTATGGCTACACCTTC.

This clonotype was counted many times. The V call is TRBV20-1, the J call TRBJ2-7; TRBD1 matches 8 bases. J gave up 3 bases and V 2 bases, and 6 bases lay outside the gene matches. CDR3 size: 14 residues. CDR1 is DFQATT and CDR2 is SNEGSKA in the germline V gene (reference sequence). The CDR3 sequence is CSARSGGQVYEQYF. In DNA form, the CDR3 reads TGCAGTGCTAGATCCGGGGGACAGGTCTACGAGCAGTACTTC.

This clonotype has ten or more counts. CDR3 residues: CASSSKGVGTQYF. As DNA, the CDR3 is TGTGCCAGCAGTTCAAAGGGGGTGGGGACCCAGTACTTC. The chain is built from TRBV12-3 or TRBV12-4 and TRBJ2-5; possible D gene TRBD1, 6 bases. V gave up 4 bases and J gave up 7 bases, with 13 bases separating them. This CDR3 spans 13 amino acids.